Below are 30 T cell receptor beta chains sequenced from a single sample in a study of human T cells and chemical hapten exposure. Time point described: pre-sensitization, week 0. Treatment noted: therapeutic diphenylcyclopropenone sensitization with weekly scalp DPC. In TCRdb, the RACE reads were re-called with MiXCR into one record per CDR3 protein. The sample includes about 80,000 distinct CDR3 sequences, around 15% seen only once; the top ten take roughly 4.9%. Material: whole blood, obtained in connection with sensitization to the hapten diphenylcyclopropenone (DPC). These receptors all come from a woman in her forties or fifties with alopecia areata. Some clones in this sample may be carry-over from other donors' samples.

The chain links TRBV14 to TRBJ2-7, with TRBD1 matching 8 bases. The germline gives CDR1 SGHDN, CDR2 FVKESK. The CDR3 is 15 residues long. J lost 7 bases, V lost 1 base, and 9 bases had no gene match. CDR3 sequence: CASSQAGGPLLEQYF. The CDR3 DNA sequence: TGTGCCAGCAGCCAAGCAGGGGGCCCGCTTTTGGAGCAGTACTTC.

This clonotype was picked up many times. The V gene is TRBV3-1, the J gene TRBJ1-2; TRBD1 agrees at 8 bases. This CDR3 is built from 17 residues. J was trimmed by 7 bases and V by 4 bases; bases with no gene match: 17. Per germline, CDR1 LGHDT and CDR2 YNNKEL (reference sequence). As DNA, the CDR3 is TGTGCCAGCAGCCGGTCTTTTATGGGCCAGGGGGCGCTTGGCTACACCTTC. Translating gives CASSRSFMGQGALGYTF.

This clonotype appeared a few times. CDR3 protein: CASSSPGLTYEQYF. In DNA form, the CDR3 reads TGTGCCAGCAGTAGTCCGGGACTGACCTACGAGCAGTACTTC. The chain has TRBV28 and TRBJ2-7; D may be TRBD2 (6 bases). The V gene's germline CDR1 is MDHEN and CDR2 SYDVKM. Trimming took off 5 bases at V and 2 bases at J, with 13 bases between the two ends. The CDR3 runs to 14 residues.

This clonotype came up a few times. The chain links TRBV2 to TRBJ2-3; D remains unclear. Germline V gives CDR1 SNHLY, CDR2 FYNNEI. The length of the CDR3 is 14 residues. V was clipped by 8 bases and J by 1 base, with 13 bases between them. CDR3 bases: TGTGCCAGCGTAGGTTATCAGGGCACAGATACGCAGTATTTT. Residues: CASVGYQGTDTQYF.

This clonotype was found a few times. The rearrangement links TRBV9 to TRBJ2-2; D gene uncertain. The CDR3 has 13 residues. V was shortened by 3 bases and J by 1 base, with 4 bases between the two germline ends. In germline, CDR1 is SGDLS, CDR2 YYNGEE. The CDR3 nucleotides read TGTGCCAGCAGCGGGATGAACACCGGGGAGCTGTTTTTT. This gives the protein CASSGMNTGELFF. Filled out from reference TRBV9 and TRBJ2-2, the complete variable domain reads DSGVTQTPKHLITATGQRVTLRCSPRSGDLSVYWYQQSLDQGLQFLIQYYNGEERAKGNILERFSAQQFPDLHSELNLSSLELGDSALYFCASSGMNTGELFFGEGSRLTVL.

This sequence joins TRBV29-1 and TRBJ2-7, with 9 bases aligning to TRBD1. Trimming removed 4 bases from V and 6 bases from J; junction bases left unmatched: 7. The length of the CDR3 is 13 residues. Germline lookup yields CDR1 SQVTM and CDR2 ANQGSEA. For the CDR3, the DNA is TGCAGCGTTGTTGGACAGGGGTATGGCGAGCAGTACTTC. Its translation: CSVVGQGYGEQYF.

This clonotype appeared many times. The rearrangement joins TRBV12-3 or TRBV12-4 to TRBJ2-2; D is unresolved. The CDR3 runs 17 residues. V lost 1 base, J lost 5 bases, and 17 bases lay in between. The CDR3 loop reads CASSLGGSIPGTGELFF. The CDR3 DNA follows: TGTGCCAGCAGTTTAGGGGGATCTATTCCTGGTACCGGGGAGCTGTTTTTT.

This clonotype was observed many times. This chain connects TRBV27 to TRBJ2-7; 8 bases map to TRBD1. The CDR3 sequence is 13 residues long. Germline V CDR1 and CDR2: MNHEY, SMNVEV (reference sequence). The junction had 3 bases not matched to a gene; V was cut back by 3 bases and J by 5 bases. The CDR3 DNA is TGTGCCAGCAGTTTCAGGGGGCGGAACGAGCAGTACTTC. This translates into CASSFRGRNEQYF.

This clonotype was picked up a small number of times. The chain is built from TRBV5-5 and TRBJ2-5; D uncertain. The CDR3 covers 14 residues. Germline V gene lookup returns CDR1 SGHKS and CDR2 YYEKEE (reference sequence). With 0 bases removed from V and 1 base from J, the gap between germline ends came to 7 bases. Written as DNA, the CDR3 is TGTGCCAGCAGCTTGGGCTCTTCCCAAGAGACCCAGTACTTC. Its protein is CASSLGSSQETQYF. The variable domain in full, with the rest retrieved from reference TRBV5-5 and TRBJ2-5, is DAGVTQSPTHLIKTRGQQVTLRCSPISGHKSVSWYQQVLGQGPQFIFQYYEKEERGRGNFPDRFSARQFPNYSSELNVNALLLGDSALYLCASSLGSSQETQYFGPGTRLLVL.

This chain links TRBV19 with TRBJ2-2, with TRBD2 matching 13 bases. The CDR3 runs to 15 residues. Germline V gene sequence: CDR1 LNHDA, CDR2 SQIVND (reference sequence). V was pared by 5 bases and J by 5 bases, with 2 bases of the junction left unmatched. This CDR3 is CASSWTSGSTGELFF. In DNA form, the CDR3 reads TGTGCCAGTAGTTGGACTAGCGGGAGTACCGGGGAGCTGTTTTTT.

The table lists this clonotype with a few counts. The chain uses TRBV7-8 and TRBJ1-5; the D gene is possibly TRBD1 (6 bases). The CDR3 covers 15 residues. From germline, CDR1 is SGHVS and CDR2 FQNEAQ. V was trimmed by 5 bases and J by 4 bases, leaving 15 bases between them. The CDR3 loop reads CASSPIGGINQPQHF. CDR3 sequence (DNA): TGTGCCAGCAGCCCAATCGGGGGCATAAATCAGCCCCAGCATTTT.

The chain employs TRBV7-2 and TRBJ2-5, with 8 bases aligning to TRBD1. CDR3 size: 15 residues. CDR1 and CDR2 (germline): SGHTA, FQGNSA. The trim removed 5 bases at V and 1 base at J, leaving 6 bases unmatched. The CDR3 coding sequence is TGTGCCAGCAGCGACCTGACAGGGGTCCAAGAGACCCAGTACTTC. This gives the protein CASSDLTGVQETQYF.

This chain links TRBV4-2 with TRBJ2-3, with TRBD1 matching over 8 bases. Trimming at V came to 1 base and at J to 2 bases, leaving 8 bases not matched to a gene. Germline CDR1 and CDR2: LGHNA and YNFKEQ. This CDR3 is 17 amino acids long. The chain's CDR3 is CASSQGQGAGTTDTQYF. DNA of the CDR3: TGTGCCAGCAGCCAAGGCCAGGGGGCAGGAACCACAGATACGCAGTATTTT.

This clonotype appeared many times. The V and J genes are TRBV7-9 and TRBJ1-2; possibly TRBD1 for D (5 bases). CDR3 length equals 15 residues. Between the trimmed V and J ends, which lost 1 base and 4 bases, there was a span of 13 bases. The germline CDR1 and CDR2 sequences are SEHNR and FQNEAQ (reference sequence). CDR3 bases: TGTGCCAGCAGCTTAGTGCACGGGGCACGCTATGGCTACACCTTC. Translating it yields CASSLVHGARYGYTF.

V usage is TRBV6-5 and J usage is TRBJ2-3; no firm D call. This CDR3 comprises 17 residues. Looked up from germline, CDR1 is MNHEY and CDR2 is SVGAGI. Trimming pared 4 bases from V and 0 bases from J, leaving 17 bases between. As DNA, the CDR3 is TGTGCCAGCAGTTCCCTTCAGGCACTACCGAGCACAGATACGCAGTATTTT. This codes for CASSSLQALPSTDTQYF.

This clonotype was seen a handful of times. This chain uses TRBV5-1 with TRBJ1-1, with D uncertain. Germline V lookup: CDR1 SGHRS, CDR2 YFSETQ. This CDR3 is 16 amino acids long. The V and J ends lost 0 bases and 1 base respectively, with 13 bases between them. The CDR3 loop is CASSLGYPGRNTEAFF. CDR3 bases: TGCGCCAGCAGCTTGGGTTACCCGGGAAGGAACACTGAAGCTTTCTTT.

This clonotype was counted ten times or more. The rearrangement joins TRBV27 to TRBJ2-7; D tentatively fits TRBD1 or TRBD2 (5 bases each). Germline CDR1 and CDR2: MNHEY and SMNVEV (reference sequence). The CDR3 is made up of 13 amino acids. V lost 5 bases to trimming and J lost 5 bases, with 13 bases between them. CDR3 in amino acids: CASSPNRDHEQYF. The CDR3 bases are TGTGCCAGCAGTCCGAACCGGGACCACGAGCAGTACTTC.

This clonotype showed up just a few times. The V call is TRBV28, the J call TRBJ2-5, with D perhaps matching TRBD2 (6 bases). The CDR3 extends over 15 amino acids. CDR1 and CDR2 (germline): MDHEN, SYDVKM. Trimming removed 4 bases from V and 5 bases from J, with 17 bases in between. CDR3 sequence reads: CASSSGVFRRETQYF. CDR3 in DNA: TGTGCCAGCAGTTCGGGGGTCTTCCGGCGCGAGACCCAGTACTTC. Full variable domain (remainder filled in from reference TRBV28 and TRBJ2-5): DVKVTQSSRYLVKRTGEKVFLECVQDMDHENMFWYRQDPGLGLRLIYFSYDVKMKEKGDIPEGYSVSREKKERFSLILESASTNQTSMYLCASSSGVFRRETQYFGPGTRLLVL.

This clonotype has ten or more counts. V and J are TRBV11-2 and TRBJ1-1; D unclear. The CDR3 consists of 16 residues. The germline V and J ends were trimmed by 3 bases and 0 bases, with 14 bases remaining between them. Per germline, CDR1 SGHAT and CDR2 FQNNGV. DNA of the CDR3: TGTGCCAGCAGCTTCATGGGCCAGACTATGAACACTGAAGCTTTCTTT. This encodes CASSFMGQTMNTEAFF. Full variable domain (remainder filled in from reference TRBV11-2 and TRBJ1-1): EAGVAQSPRYKIIEKRQSVAFWCNPISGHATLYWYQQILGQGPKLLIQFQNNGVVDDSQLPKDRFSAERLKGVDSTLKIQPAKLEDSAVYLCASSFMGQTMNTEAFFGQGTRLTVV.

Only a few counts were recorded for this clonotype. This chain links TRBV18 with TRBJ1-2, with 10 positions matching TRBD1. Germline lookup yields CDR1 KGHSH and CDR2 LQKENI. This CDR3 region has 15 residues. V dropped 3 bases and J dropped 8; count of bases not matched to a gene: 9. CDR3 bases: TGTGCCAGCTCACCGAGCCGGGACAGGGGTCACGGCTACACCTTC. Translated, it gives CASSPSRDRGHGYTF.

This clonotype was observed a handful of times. This rearrangement joins TRBV20-1 to TRBJ2-7, with unresolved D. Looked up from germline, CDR1 is DFQATT and CDR2 is SNEGSKA (reference sequence). V gave up 6 bases and J gave up 6 bases, with 24 bases separating them. This CDR3 is 15 amino acids long. CDR3 coding DNA: TGCAGTGCAGACGGACGGCGAGAAGGGCTGGCCGAGCAGTACTTC. This translates into CSADGRREGLAEQYF.

This clonotype has only a few counts. The V call is TRBV29-1, the J call TRBJ1-1; no clear D gene. Trimming took 5 bases from V and 1 from J, leaving 11 bases between them. CDR3 length: 13 amino acids. Germline V gives CDR1 SQVTM, CDR2 ANQGSEA. The chain's CDR3 is CSVQQTSNTEAFF. The CDR3 DNA sequence: TGCAGCGTTCAACAGACCTCGAACACTGAAGCTTTCTTT.

The rearrangement links TRBV7-2 to TRBJ2-5, with TRBD2 matching 9 bases. V gave up 1 base and J gave up 5 bases; unmatched junction bases: 8. Germline V CDR1 and CDR2: SGHTA, FQGNSA. This CDR3 has 16 residues. CDR3 sequence reads: CASSLGGGRAGETQYF. DNA of the CDR3: TGTGCCAGCAGCTTAGGGGGCGGGAGGGCCGGTGAGACCCAGTACTTC.

This clonotype occurred once. This chain uses TRBV3-1 with TRBJ1-5; 10 bases are shared with TRBD1. Germline lookup yields CDR1 LGHDT and CDR2 YNNKEL (reference sequence). The CDR3 sequence is 19 residues long. V lost 2 bases and J lost 1; bases outside the gene matches: 11. The DNA for the CDR3 is TGTGCCAGCAGCCAACTAGACAGGGGGCGGTCGGGGAGCAATCAGCCCCAGCATTTT. This sequence encodes CASSQLDRGRSGSNQPQHF.

This clonotype was found a few times. The chain recombines TRBV6-6 with TRBJ1-5, with D unresolved. Trimming took off 6 bases at V and 7 bases at J, with 13 bases between the two ends. The CDR3 runs to 13 residues. Germline assignment: CDR1 MNHNY and CDR2 SVGAGI (reference sequence). In DNA form, the CDR3 reads TGTGCCAGCAGAAAACTATCAGGCCAGCCCCAGCATTTT. Translating it yields CASRKLSGQPQHF.

In its sample, this clonotype was seen a few times. This rearrangement joins TRBV10-3 to TRBJ2-7; the D gene is possibly TRBD2 (7 bases). The ends were cut back, 4 bases at V and 7 bases at J, with 20 bases in the middle. There are 15 residues in the CDR3. CDR1 is ENHRY, CDR2 SYGVKD, per germline. CDR3 loop: CAISAGGQAGLEQYF. CDR3 in DNA: TGTGCCATCAGTGCCGGGGGGCAAGCTGGACTGGAGCAGTACTTC.

This rearrangement joins TRBV6-6 to TRBJ1-1; D is unresolved. This CDR3 is 13 amino acids long. Germline CDR1 is MNHNY and CDR2 is SVGAGI (reference sequence). V was cut by 8 bases and J by 3 bases, with 13 bases left in between. CDR3 DNA sequence: TGTGCCAGCGTTGCTAGGCCGGACACTGAAGCTTTCTTT. This gives the protein CASVARPDTEAFF.

The rearrangement joins TRBV29-1 to TRBJ2-1, with D perhaps matching TRBD1 or TRBD2 (5 bases each). V lost 4 bases and J lost 8, with 12 bases in between. This CDR3 has 12 residues. From germline, CDR1 is SQVTM and CDR2 ANQGSEA. The CDR3 sequence is CSVGDPEHEQFF. DNA of the CDR3: TGCAGCGTTGGGGACCCCGAACATGAGCAGTTCTTC.

This clonotype was seen many times. The V and J genes are TRBV12-5 and TRBJ2-2; no reliable D call. The V gene's germline CDR1 is LGHNT and CDR2 FRNRAP. CDR3 length: 13 residues. Between the trimmed V and J ends, which lost 6 bases and 3 bases, there was a span of 8 bases. The CDR3 DNA is TGTGCTAGTGGAATTACAGACACCGGGGAGCTGTTTTTT. Translation: CASGITDTGELFF.

This clonotype was seen more than once but under ten times. The J gene is TRBJ2-7, the V gene TRBV7-9; the match to TRBD2 covers 11 bases. V dropped 5 bases and J dropped 4; count of bases not matched to a gene: 4. The CDR3 totals 14 residues. Germline V gene lookup returns CDR1 SEHNR and CDR2 FQNEAQ (reference sequence). CDR3 nucleotides: TGTGCCAGCAGCAAGGGACTAGCGGATTACGAGCAGTACTTC. This codes for CASSKGLADYEQYF.